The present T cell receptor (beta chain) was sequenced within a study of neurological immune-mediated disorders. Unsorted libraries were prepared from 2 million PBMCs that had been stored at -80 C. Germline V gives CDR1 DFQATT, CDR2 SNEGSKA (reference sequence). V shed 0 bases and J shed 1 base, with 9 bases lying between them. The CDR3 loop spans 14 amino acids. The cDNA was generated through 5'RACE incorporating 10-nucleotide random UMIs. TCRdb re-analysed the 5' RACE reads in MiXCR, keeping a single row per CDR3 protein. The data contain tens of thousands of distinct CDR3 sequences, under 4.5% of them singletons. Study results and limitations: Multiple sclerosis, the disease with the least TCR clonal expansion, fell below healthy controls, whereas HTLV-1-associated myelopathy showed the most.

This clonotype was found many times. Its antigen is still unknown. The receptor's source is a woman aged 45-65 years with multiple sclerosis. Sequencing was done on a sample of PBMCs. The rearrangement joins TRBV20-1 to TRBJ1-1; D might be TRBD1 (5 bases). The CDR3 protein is CSAREAGPNTEAFF. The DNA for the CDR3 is TGCAGTGCTAGAGAGGCAGGGCCGAACACTGAAGCTTTCTTT.